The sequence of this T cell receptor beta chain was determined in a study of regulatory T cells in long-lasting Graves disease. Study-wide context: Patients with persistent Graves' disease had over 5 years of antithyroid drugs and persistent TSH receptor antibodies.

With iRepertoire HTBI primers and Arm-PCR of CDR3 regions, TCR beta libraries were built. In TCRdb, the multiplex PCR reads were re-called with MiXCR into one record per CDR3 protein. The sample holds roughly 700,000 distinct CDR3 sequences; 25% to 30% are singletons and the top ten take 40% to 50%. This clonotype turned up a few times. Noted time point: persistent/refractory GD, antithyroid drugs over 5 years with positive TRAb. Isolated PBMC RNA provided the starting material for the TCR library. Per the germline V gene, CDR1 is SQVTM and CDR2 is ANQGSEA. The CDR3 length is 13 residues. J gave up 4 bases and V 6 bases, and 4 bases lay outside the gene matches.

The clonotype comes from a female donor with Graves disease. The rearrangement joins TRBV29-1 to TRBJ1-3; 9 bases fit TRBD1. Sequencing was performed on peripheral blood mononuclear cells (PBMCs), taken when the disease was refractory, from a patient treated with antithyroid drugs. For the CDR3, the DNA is TGCAGCGTCCGGGACAGGGCCGGAAACACCATATATTTT. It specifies CSVRDRAGNTIYF.